Below, 9 T cell receptor beta chains from the same sample are listed, as sequenced in a study of a mutant IDH1 vaccine in newly diagnosed glioma. Time point reported: week 23, last vaccination. Mutant IDH1 20-mer peptide, at 300 ug, made up each vaccine dose, with topical imiquimod. These receptors are not linked to any known antigen. Produced via immunoSEQ multiplex PCR; TCRdb's table is partial and in-frame only. Here the sample spans fewer than 35,000 clones, over 75% being singletons. The sequencing here drew on PBMCs, taken from a glioma patient whose treatment included an IDH1 peptide vaccine. The receptor source for this set is a man in his forties with glioma.

This chain connects TRBV29-1 to TRBJ2-2, with D tentatively TRBD1 (6 bases). The CDR3 length is 14 residues. CDR1 is SQVTM, CDR2 ANQGSEA, per germline. V gave up 2 bases and J gave up 0 bases, with 7 bases separating them. The DNA for the CDR3 is TGCAGCGTTGAAAAGGGGGCGAACACCGGGGAGCTGTTTTTT. It is translated as CSVEKGANTGELFF.

The chain is built from TRBV6-4 and TRBJ1-5; 8 bases agree with TRBD1. Germline V gene sequence: CDR1 MRHNA, CDR2 SNTAGT. CDR3 length: 14 residues. The V segment lost 6 bases and the J segment 2 bases; nucleotides outside the gene matches: 3. CDR3 nucleotides: TGTGCCAGCAGGGACAGGGTTGGCAATCAGCCCCAGCATTTT. Its protein product is CASRDRVGNQPQHF.

J is TRBJ2-5 and V is TRBV6-1, with 8 positions matching TRBD1. Matching the DNA end better, TRBJ2-7 makes the J call doubtful. The CDR3 has 16 amino acids. From germline, CDR1 is MNHNS and CDR2 SASEGT. In nucleotides, the CDR3 is TGTGCCAGCAGTGTCATCCTGACAGGGGAGACCTACGAGCAGTACTTC. Its translation is CASSVILTGETYEQYF.

The chain uses TRBV28 and TRBJ2-7, with 8 bases that match TRBD1. Germline CDR1 reads MDHEN; CDR2 reads SYDVKM. This CDR3 contains 14 residues. With V trimmed by 3 bases and J by 2 bases, 3 bases remained unmatched. CDR3 amino acids: CASSFSGQAYEQYV. The CDR3 nucleotides read TGTGCCAGCAGTTTTTCGGGACAGGCCTACGAGCAGTACGTC.

This clone is labeled medium-sized. V usage is TRBV21-1 and J usage is TRBJ2-6; the DNA was not used to check the table's D call, TRBD1. TRBV21-1 is an annotated pseudogene. The CDR3 runs to 19 residues. The CDR3 is CASSNGDREVITGANVLTF. The DNA for the CDR3 is TGTGCCAGCAGCAATGGGGACAGGGAAGTGATAACTGGGGCCAACGTCCTGACTTTC.

The chain recombines TRBV20-1 with TRBJ2-7, with a tentative D call TRBD2 (5 bases). The V gene's germline CDR1 is DFQATT and CDR2 SNEGSKA (reference sequence). The CDR3 contains 11 residues. Trimming removed 7 bases at V and 7 bases at J, with 14 bases between. The CDR3 DNA is TGCAGTGTTCGGCACGGAGGAGAGCAGTACGTC. Amino acid sequence: CSVRHGGEQYV.

The sample holds a few counts of this clone. The chain carries TRBV6-5 and TRBJ2-3; D unclear. This CDR3 is built from 15 residues. Germline V CDR1 and CDR2: MNHEY, SVGAGI. The V and J ends lost 6 bases and 0 bases respectively, with 13 bases between them. The chain's CDR3 is CASSLGITSTDTQYF. CDR3 DNA: TGTGCCAGCAGCCTCGGTATAACTAGCACAGATACGCAGTATTTT.

This CDR3 reads CASSYKGGYTF. DNA of the CDR3: TGTGCCAGCAGTTATAAGGGGGGATACACCTTC. This chain joins TRBV6-6 and TRBJ1-2; tentatively, D is TRBD1 (6 bases). The CDR3 sequence is 11 residues long. Trimming shortened V by 3 bases and J by 11 bases, and 10 bases separated the two germline ends. The germline V gene encodes CDR1 MNHNY and CDR2 SVGAGI (reference sequence).

V is TRBV19 and J is TRBJ2-6; D perhaps matches TRBD2 (6 bases). This CDR3 is built from 22 residues. Germline V gene data show CDR1 as LNHDA and CDR2 as SQIVND (reference sequence). V was pared by 5 bases and J by 0 bases, with 29 bases between. CDR3 bases: TGTGCCAGTAGTCTCCTTTTCAGACGGGAGCAGGGTCCTCACTCTGGGGCCAACGTCCTGACTTTC. It is translated as CASSLLFRREQGPHSGANVLTF.